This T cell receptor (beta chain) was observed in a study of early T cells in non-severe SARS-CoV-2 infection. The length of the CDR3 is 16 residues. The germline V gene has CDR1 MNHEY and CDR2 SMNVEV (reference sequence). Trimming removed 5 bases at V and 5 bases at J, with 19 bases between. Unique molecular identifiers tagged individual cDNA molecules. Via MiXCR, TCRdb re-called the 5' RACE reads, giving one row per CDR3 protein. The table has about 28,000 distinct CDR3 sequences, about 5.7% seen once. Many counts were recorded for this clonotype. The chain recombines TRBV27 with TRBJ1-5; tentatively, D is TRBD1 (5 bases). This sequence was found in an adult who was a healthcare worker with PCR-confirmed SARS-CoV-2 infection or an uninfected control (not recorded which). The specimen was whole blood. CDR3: CASSPKTGRRDQPQHF. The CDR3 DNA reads TGTGCCAGCAGTCCTAAAACGGGGCGACGAGATCAGCCCCAGCATTTT.